Shown below are 25 T cell receptor beta chains from a single sample sequenced in a study of shared clonotypes between healthy human individuals. The method was immunoSEQ multiplex PCR; TCRdb's version includes in-frame clones alone and lacks a portion of them. The repertoire holds about 500,000 clones, approximately 71% seen once, with around 11% in the top ten. The sample comprised PBMCs. All receptors come from a woman between 35 and 50 years old in good health. Some clones in this sample may be carry-over from other donors' samples.

J is TRBJ1-2 and V is TRBV27, with D uncertain. This CDR3 region has 14 residues. V dropped 2 bases and J dropped 4 bases, with 11 bases sitting between them. Germline values: CDR1 MNHEY, CDR2 SMNVEV (reference sequence). The CDR3, as DNA: TGTGCCAGCAGTTTAGGGCGCCGGGGCTATGGCTACACCTTC. Its protein product is CASSLGRRGYGYTF.

The chain is built from TRBV27 and TRBJ2-7; 8 bases agree with TRBD2. This CDR3 region has 14 residues. CDR1 is MNHEY, CDR2 SMNVEV, per germline (reference sequence). Germline trimming cut 5 bases from V and 6 bases from J; bases unmatched to any gene: 9. DNA for the CDR3: TGTGCCAGCAGTCCGGGACTAGTTTCGTCCGAGCAGTACTTC. Protein sequence: CASSPGLVSSEQYF.

Turning to this clone: A far larger clone is a single base away, which makes a read error likely. In the same sample, other DNA sequences code for this CDR3. The J gene is TRBJ1-2, the V gene TRBV2; 10 bases are shared with TRBD1. CDR1 and CDR2 (germline): SNHLY, FYNNEI. The CDR3 has 13 residues. The CDR3 bases are TGTGCCAGCGCGGGACAGGGGAACTACGGCTACACCTTC. Protein: CASAGQGNYGYTF.

The gene calls are TRBV5-6 and TRBJ2-7, with D unresolved. The CDR3 is made up of 13 amino acids. The germline V gene has CDR1 SGHDT and CDR2 YYEEEE. Trimming removed 0 bases from V and 3 bases from J, with 7 bases in between. CDR3: CASSLAGVYEQYF. CDR3 in DNA: TGTGCCAGCAGCTTGGCTGGAGTCTACGAGCAGTACTTC.

In its sample, this clone was seen once. This chain links TRBV5-4 with TRBJ2-2; 7 positions match TRBD1. Germline V gene lookup returns CDR1 SGHNT and CDR2 YYREEE (reference sequence). The junction had 10 bases not matched to a gene; V was cut back by 4 bases and J by 4 bases. This CDR3 region has 16 residues. The CDR3 protein is CASSLPGQRTTGELFF. CDR3 nucleotide sequence: TGTGCCAGCAGCCTCCCGGGACAGCGAACCACCGGGGAGCTGTTTTTT. The entire variable domain, with the rest obtained from reference TRBV5-4 and TRBJ2-2, is as follows: ETGVTQSPTHLIKTRGQQVTLRCSSQSGHNTVSWYQQALGQGPQFIFQYYREEENGRGNFPPRFSGLQFPNYSSELNVNALELDDSALYLCASSLPGQRTTGELFFGEGSRLTVL.

The V call is TRBV19, the J call TRBJ2-1; TRBD2 matches 7 bases. The length of the CDR3 is 14 residues. V lost 5 bases, J lost 7 bases, and 8 bases stayed unmatched. Germline V gives CDR1 LNHDA, CDR2 SQIVND (reference sequence). The chain's CDR3 is CASSEPAGTNEQFF. The CDR3 DNA reads as TGTGCCAGTAGTGAGCCAGCGGGAACAAATGAGCAGTTCTTC.

The chain is built from TRBV13 and TRBJ1-3; D not certain. The V and J ends lost 3 bases and 0 bases respectively, with 6 bases between them. The CDR3 has 14 amino acids. Germline assignment: CDR1 PRHDT and CDR2 FYEKMQ (reference sequence). The CDR3 is CASSFGPSGNTIYF. The CDR3 DNA is TGTGCCAGCAGCTTCGGTCCCTCTGGAAACACCATATATTTT. The whole variable domain, remainder taken from reference TRBV13 and TRBJ1-3, is AAGVIQSPRHLIKEKRETATLKCYPIPRHDTVYWYQQGPGQDPQFLISFYEKMQSDKGSIPDRFSAQQFSDYHSELNMSSLELGDSALYFCASSFGPSGNTIYFGEGSWLTVV.

The table lists this clone with a count of one. The chain has TRBV7-2 and TRBJ1-2; D remains unclear. Trimming left V 7 bases short and J 2 bases short, with 17 bases between. This CDR3 spans 15 amino acids. CDR1 and CDR2 (germline): SGHTA, FQGNSA. CDR3 residues: CASTPQHTSNYGYTF. CDR3 nucleotides: TGTGCCAGCACCCCCCAACACACATCGAACTATGGCTACACCTTC. Full variable domain (outside the CDR3, taken from reference TRBV7-2 and TRBJ1-2): GAGVSQSPSNKVTEKGKDVELRCDPISGHTALYWYRQSLGQGLEFLIYFQGNSAPDKSGLPSDRFSAERTGGSVSTLTIQRTQQEDSAVYLCASTPQHTSNYGYTFGSGTRLTVV.

The rearrangement links TRBV4-1 to TRBJ2-3; the D is unclear. CDR1 and CDR2 (germline): MGHRA, YSYEKL. V lost 6 bases to trimming and J lost 0 bases, with 10 bases between them. There are 14 residues in the CDR3. In nucleotides, the CDR3 is TGCGCCAGCAGTCAGTCGATTAGCACAGATACGCAGTATTTT. Translated, it gives CASSQSISTDTQYF.

This clone occurred many times. The gene calls are TRBV7-3 and TRBJ2-1; TRBD2 agrees at 9 bases. Germline lookup yields CDR1 SGHTA and CDR2 FQGTGA. Trimming at V came to 2 bases and at J to 8 bases, leaving 7 bases not matched to a gene. The CDR3 runs 15 residues. This chain's CDR3 is CASSLVAGGVYEQFF. The CDR3 DNA reads as TGTGCCAGCAGCTTAGTTGCGGGAGGGGTCTATGAGCAGTTCTTC.

The rearrangement uses TRBV28 and TRBJ2-7, with TRBD1 matching over 8 bases. The CDR3 spans 15 residues. Germline V gene sequence: CDR1 MDHEN, CDR2 SYDVKM. J gave up 2 bases and V 3 bases, and 6 bases lay outside the gene matches. The CDR3 nucleotides read TGTGCCAGCAGTTTTCCCAGGACAGGGCCCTACGAGCAGTACTTC. This codes for CASSFPRTGPYEQYF.

J is TRBJ2-3 and V is TRBV5-4; D not resolved. With 0 bases removed from V and 9 bases from J, the gap between germline ends came to 17 bases. The germline V gene has CDR1 SGHNT and CDR2 YYREEE (reference sequence). This CDR3 has 15 residues. CDR3: CASSLEVSAVGTQYF. CDR3 bases: TGTGCCAGCAGCTTGGAAGTTTCAGCAGTTGGAACGCAGTATTTT.

A remark on this clone: Being one base from a much bigger clone, this may be a read error. This sequence joins TRBV9 and TRBJ2-7, with 8 bases identical to TRBD2. Looked up from germline, CDR1 is SGDLS and CDR2 is YYNGEE. The ends lost 2 bases at V and 2 bases at J; junction bases unmatched: 6. This CDR3 contains 15 residues. In DNA form, the CDR3 reads TGTGCCAGCAGCGTTACTAGCGGAAGCCCCTACGAGCAGTACTTC. It codes for CASSVTSGSPYEQYF.

As to this clone: Because the CDR3 is missing its conserved closing phenylalanine or tryptophan, this is likely a read error. It is unclear where the CDR3 begins or ends on the DNA, so no DNA is shown, and the CDR3 is as TCRdb lists it. This sequence joins TRBV7-3 and TRBJ1-2. The CDR3 is made up of 13 amino acids, end residues included. Germline V gene sequence: CDR1 SGHTA, CDR2 FQGTGA. The CDR3 region is CASSSGRAYGYNL.

The V gene is TRBV28, the J gene TRBJ1-2; no reliable D call. The CDR3 consists of 12 residues. Between the trimmed V and J ends, which lost 8 bases and 5 bases, there was a span of 12 bases. Germline CDR1 is MDHEN and CDR2 is SYDVKM. CDR3 protein: CASRSRPYGYTF. The CDR3 coding sequence is TGTGCCAGCCGATCCAGGCCGTATGGCTACACCTTC.

CDR3 in amino acids: CASSYVGATNEKLFF. DNA of the CDR3: TGTGCCAGCAGTTACGTCGGTGCAACTAATGAAAAACTGTTTTTT. This chain connects TRBV6-5 to TRBJ1-4; D is undetermined. V lost 2 bases to trimming and J lost 0 bases, with 7 bases between them. Germline assignment: CDR1 MNHEY and CDR2 SVGAGI. There are 15 residues in the CDR3.

The V gene is TRBV9, the J gene TRBJ2-7, with 11 bases matching TRBD2. Germline-derived CDR1 and CDR2 are SGDLS and YYNGEE. The CDR3 runs to 15 residues. V lost 2 bases to trimming and J lost 3 bases; unmatched junction nucleotides: 4. The CDR3 reads CASSVTSGSIYEQYF. As DNA, the CDR3 is TGTGCCAGCAGCGTCACTAGCGGGAGCATCTACGAGCAGTACTTC.

This chain uses TRBV28 with TRBJ2-2, with D possibly TRBD1 on 6 matching bases. CDR1 and CDR2 (germline): MDHEN, SYDVKM. The CDR3 has 15 amino acids. With 7 bases removed from V and 7 bases from J, the gap between germline ends came to 19 bases. The DNA for the CDR3 is TGTGCCAGCAACCAGCACCAGGGGTATAACGGGGAGCTGTTTTTT. Protein product: CASNQHQGYNGELFF.

The chain carries TRBV5-6 and TRBJ2-1, with D possibly being TRBD2 (6 bases). The CDR3 extends over 15 amino acids. CDR1 SGHDT and CDR2 YYEEEE come from the germline V gene. Trimming removed 1 base from V and 2 bases from J, with 10 bases in between. CDR3: CASSLTREPYNEQFF. In nucleotides, the CDR3 is TGTGCCAGCAGCTTGACGCGGGAACCCTACAATGAGCAGTTCTTC.

A word on this clone: Compared with germline, one end of the junction differs, possibly owing to a read error. Other DNA sequences within the sample encode an identical CDR3. This chain connects TRBV18 to TRBJ2-7; D remains unclear. This CDR3 contains 13 residues. Germline V gene data show CDR1 as KGHSH and CDR2 as LQKENI. CDR3 in amino acids: CASSPPSLYEQYF. CDR3 DNA sequence: TGCGCCAGCTCACCACCGTCATTGTACGAGCAGTACTTC. Full variable domain (rest looked up from reference TRBV18 and TRBJ2-7): NAGVMQNPRHLVRRRGQEARLRCSPMKGHSHVYWYRQLPEEGLKFMVYLQKENIIDESGMPKERFSAEFPKEGPSILRIQQVVRGDSAAYFCASSPPSLYEQYFGPGTRLTVT.

For this clone: Other nucleotide sequences in the sample specify the same CDR3. CDR3 in DNA: TGCGCCAGCAGCCTCGACGGCTCAAACTATGGCTACACCTTC. Protein: CASSLDGSNYGYTF. The chain carries TRBV5-1 and TRBJ1-2; D uncertain. The germline V gene has CDR1 SGHRS and CDR2 YFSETQ. V lost 4 bases and J 2 bases, leaving 12 bases between the germline ends. CDR3 length equals 14 residues.

V gene TRBV28 combines with J gene TRBJ2-5; D is ambiguous. Germline CDR1 and CDR2: MDHEN and SYDVKM. V gave up 3 bases and J gave up 2 bases, with 10 bases separating them. This CDR3 has 14 amino acids. CDR3 residues: CASSFSPLQETQYF. CDR3 nucleotide sequence: TGTGCCAGCAGTTTCAGCCCACTTCAAGAGACCCAGTACTTC.

The J gene is TRBJ2-7, the V gene TRBV29-1; the match to TRBD1 covers 10 bases. This CDR3 has 11 residues. Trimming took 7 bases from V and 6 from J; bases not matched to a gene: 3. The V gene's germline CDR1 is SQVTM and CDR2 ANQGSEA. The CDR3 region is CSGQGAGEQYF. Written as DNA, the CDR3 is TGCAGCGGACAGGGGGCTGGCGAGCAGTACTTC.

This clone was observed many times. The rearrangement links TRBV6-5 to TRBJ2-7, with D tentatively TRBD2 (5 bases). The CDR3 contains 12 residues. Trimming took off 5 bases at V and 5 bases at J, with 10 bases between the two ends. In germline, CDR1 is MNHEY, CDR2 SVGAGI. This CDR3 reads CASSTDWNEQYF. The DNA of the CDR3 is TGTGCCAGCAGTACGGACTGGAACGAGCAGTACTTC.

The rearrangement links TRBV5-1 to TRBJ2-7; a weak D match, TRBD1 (6 bases). The V and J ends lost 4 bases and 6 bases respectively, with 11 bases between them. Germline lookup yields CDR1 SGHRS and CDR2 YFSETQ. This CDR3 region has 12 residues. CDR3 residues: CASSPGQIEQYF. The CDR3 DNA sequence: TGCGCCAGCAGCCCGGGACAAATCGAGCAGTACTTC.